A selection of T cell receptor beta chains follows, all from one sample in a study of T cell responses to AZD1222 COVID-19 vaccine. Assay used: immunoSEQ multiplex PCR; TCRdb lists only in-frame clones, some missing. The sample yields 150,000 or so clones, 80% to 95% seen once. The input for sequencing was peripheral blood, taken 28 days after the second AZD1222 dose. Receptor source: an adult who received the AZD1222 COVID-19 vaccine. CDR3s include the opening cysteine and the closing phenylalanine or tryptophan. The D gene is left open where the match is weak. Size tells how often a clone was seen (once, few, many) or the class of an expanded clone, and some rows leave it out.

j_call: TRBJ2-1
v_call: TRBV7-6
d_call: NA
clone_size: NA
cdr3_nt: TGTGCCAGCAGCTTAGACGGGTTCCCTAATGAGCAGTTCTTC
cdr3_aa: CASSLDGFPNEQFF

j_call: TRBJ2-1
v_call: TRBV28
d_call: TRBD2
clone_size: once
cdr3_nt: TGTGCCAGCACCGAAGCGGGGAGGTCCTACAATGAGCAGTTCTTC
cdr3_aa: CASTEAGRSYNEQFF

j_call: TRBJ1-2
v_call: TRBV12-3/TRBV12-4
d_call: NA
clone_size: NA
cdr3_nt: TGTGCCAGCAGTCAGGAACAGGGCTATGGCTACACCTTC
cdr3_aa: CASSQEQGYGYTF

j_call: TRBJ1-5
v_call: TRBV5-5
d_call: TRBD1
clone_size: NA
cdr3_nt: TGTGCCAGCAGCTCTACAGACAGGGCCGTCAATCAGCCCCAGCATTTT
cdr3_aa: CASSSTDRAVNQPQHF

j_call: TRBJ1-2
v_call: TRBV28
d_call: NA
clone_size: NA
cdr3_nt: TGTGCCAGCAGCCCGGGGGGACACAGGGTTATCAACTATGGCTACACCTTC
cdr3_aa: CASSPGGHRVINYGYTF

j_call: TRBJ1-5
v_call: TRBV7-3
d_call: NA
clone_size: NA
cdr3_nt: TGTGCCAGCAGCTTAGGTGGTGGCAATCAGCCCCAGCATTTT
cdr3_aa: CASSLGGGNQPQHF

j_call: TRBJ2-3
v_call: TRBV7-3
d_call: TRBD2
clone_size: NA
cdr3_nt: TGTGCCAGCAGCCTCCTAGCGGGAGGTTCAGATACGCAGTATTTT
cdr3_aa: CASSLLAGGSDTQYF

j_call: TRBJ1-1
v_call: TRBV10-3
d_call: NA
clone_size: few
cdr3_nt: TGTGCCATCAGTGAACAGACGAACACTGAAGCTTTCTTT
cdr3_aa: CAISEQTNTEAFF

j_call: TRBJ1-5
v_call: TRBV27
d_call: NA
clone_size: NA
cdr3_nt: TGTGCCAGCAGTTTAGGCGTCGGCAATCAGCCCCAGCATTTT
cdr3_aa: CASSLGVGNQPQHF

j_call: TRBJ2-3
v_call: TRBV12-2
d_call: NA
clone_size: NA
cdr3_nt: TGTGCAAGAGGGGGCCGTACGCAGTATTTT
cdr3_aa: CARGGRTQYF

j_call: TRBJ1-6
v_call: TRBV27
d_call: NA
clone_size: NA
cdr3_nt: TGTGCCAGCCGGGGGGTACTTAATTCACCCCTCCACTTT
cdr3_aa: CASRGVLNSPLHF

j_call: TRBJ1-6
v_call: TRBV28
d_call: NA
clone_size: NA
cdr3_nt: TGTGCCAGCAGTTCGACCCCGGGCGTACCTTCACCCCTCCACTTT
cdr3_aa: CASSSTPGVPSPLHF

j_call: TRBJ2-3
v_call: TRBV6-4
d_call: TRBD2
clone_size: NA
cdr3_nt: TGTGCCAGCAGTGAAGGTAGCGGGGGCTCAGATACGCAGTATTTT
cdr3_aa: CASSEGSGGSDTQYF

j_call: TRBJ1-1
v_call: TRBV5-6
d_call: TRBD1
clone_size: NA
cdr3_nt: TGTGCCAGCAGCTTAATGACAGGGATGGCTTTCTTT
cdr3_aa: CASSLMTGMAFF

j_call: TRBJ2-7
v_call: TRBV9
d_call: NA
clone_size: NA
cdr3_nt: TGTGCCAGCAGCGTGGGAGATTCCTACGAGCAGTACTTC
cdr3_aa: CASSVGDSYEQYF

j_call: TRBJ1-2
v_call: TRBV7-9
d_call: NA
clone_size: NA
cdr3_nt: TGTGCCAGCAGCTCCTCATCTTTCGGTGGCTACACCTTC
cdr3_aa: CASSSSSFGGYTF

j_call: TRBJ1-1
v_call: TRBV11-2
d_call: NA
clone_size: NA
cdr3_nt: TGTGCCAGCAGCTTATCCTTCGAGGGGATGAACACTGAAGCTTTCTTT
cdr3_aa: CASSLSFEGMNTEAFF

j_call: TRBJ1-3
v_call: TRBV10-3
d_call: TRBD1
clone_size: NA
cdr3_nt: TGTGCCATCAGTGGTACCGGGACAGGGACTGGAAACACCATATATTTT
cdr3_aa: CAISGTGTGTGNTIYF

j_call: TRBJ1-5
v_call: TRBV19
d_call: NA
clone_size: NA
cdr3_nt: TGTGCCAGTAGACGTGTTTTCGACAATCAGCCCCAGCATTTT
cdr3_aa: CASRRVFDNQPQHF

j_call: TRBJ1-5
v_call: TRBV6-5
d_call: NA
clone_size: NA
cdr3_nt: TGTGCCGCCAGGAGGGGCGATCAGCCCCAGCATTTT
cdr3_aa: CAARRGDQPQHF

j_call: TRBJ2-1
v_call: TRBV6-5
d_call: NA
clone_size: NA
cdr3_nt: TGTGCCAGCAAATTCCCTATCTCGGAGGGGTATGAGCAGTTCTTC
cdr3_aa: CASKFPISEGYEQFF

j_call: TRBJ1-5
v_call: TRBV4-3
d_call: NA
clone_size: NA
cdr3_nt: TGCGCCAGCAGCCACTCGTCGGGGGGCAATCAGCCCCAGCATTTT
cdr3_aa: CASSHSSGGNQPQHF

j_call: TRBJ2-2
v_call: TRBV7-2
d_call: TRBD2
clone_size: NA
cdr3_nt: TGTGCCAGCAGGGGACTAACCAACACCGGGGAGCTGTTTTTT
cdr3_aa: CASRGLTNTGELFF

j_call: TRBJ1-1
v_call: TRBV28
d_call: NA
clone_size: NA
cdr3_nt: TGTGCCAGCAGTACCCCGGTCCTAACCATGAACACTGAAGCTTTCTTT
cdr3_aa: CASSTPVLTMNTEAFF

j_call: TRBJ2-7
v_call: TRBV7-8
d_call: TRBD1
clone_size: NA
cdr3_nt: TGTGCCAGCAGCTCGCCAGGACAGGGGTCCTACGAGCAGTACTTC
cdr3_aa: CASSSPGQGSYEQYF

j_call: TRBJ1-1
v_call: TRBV19
d_call: TRBD1
clone_size: NA
cdr3_nt: TGTGCCAGTAGTATAGGGGACAGGGGAAAAGCTTTCTTT
cdr3_aa: CASSIGDRGKAFF

j_call: TRBJ1-3
v_call: TRBV19
d_call: NA
clone_size: once
cdr3_nt: TGTGCCAGTACCGAGGTACGCTCTGGAAACACCATATATTTT
cdr3_aa: CASTEVRSGNTIYF

j_call: TRBJ2-7
v_call: TRBV27
d_call: TRBD2
clone_size: NA
cdr3_nt: TGTGCCAGCAGTCCCCGGGGTAGCGGGTCTAAAGAGCAGTACTTC
cdr3_aa: CASSPRGSGSKEQYF

j_call: TRBJ1-1
v_call: TRBV5-5
d_call: TRBD1
clone_size: NA
cdr3_nt: TGTGCCAGCAGCTACAGGGGTGACACTGAAGCTTTCTTT
cdr3_aa: CASSYRGDTEAFF

j_call: TRBJ1-1
v_call: TRBV19
d_call: NA
clone_size: NA
cdr3_nt: TGTGCCAGTAGTATAGTTTCGGGCGTCGGATACACTGAAGCTTTCTTT
cdr3_aa: CASSIVSGVGYTEAFF

j_call: TRBJ2-2
v_call: TRBV28
d_call: NA
clone_size: NA
cdr3_nt: TGTGCCAGCAGTCTTGTCCGGAACACCGGGGAGCTGTTTTTT
cdr3_aa: CASSLVRNTGELFF

j_call: TRBJ1-5
v_call: TRBV19
d_call: NA
clone_size: NA
cdr3_nt: TGTGCCAGCGCCCCCGTCAGTAGCAATCAGCCCCAGCATTTT
cdr3_aa: CASAPVSSNQPQHF

j_call: TRBJ1-3
v_call: TRBV29-1
d_call: TRBD1
clone_size: NA
cdr3_nt: TGCAGCGCTTACAGGGGCTCAGGAAACACCATATATTTT
cdr3_aa: CSAYRGSGNTIYF

j_call: TRBJ2-5
v_call: TRBV5-4
d_call: NA
clone_size: NA
cdr3_nt: TGTGCCAGCAGTTTGTATGGGTCCCAAGAGACCCAGTACTTC
cdr3_aa: CASSLYGSQETQYF

j_call: TRBJ1-2
v_call: TRBV6-6
d_call: TRBD1
clone_size: NA
cdr3_nt: TGTGCCAGCAGACGCGGGACAGTTAACTATGGCTACACCTTC
cdr3_aa: CASRRGTVNYGYTF

j_call: TRBJ1-2
v_call: TRBV4-3
d_call: NA
clone_size: NA
cdr3_nt: TGCGCCAGCAGCCAAGGGGCCGGGAGTTACTATGGCTACACCTTC
cdr3_aa: CASSQGAGSYYGYTF

j_call: TRBJ1-4
v_call: TRBV19
d_call: NA
clone_size: NA
cdr3_nt: TGTGCCAGTAGTACGGTGTCAACTAATGAAAAACTGTTTTTT
cdr3_aa: CASSTVSTNEKLFF

j_call: TRBJ1-4
v_call: TRBV19
d_call: NA
clone_size: NA
cdr3_nt: TGTGCCAGTAGTATCGGACAGAGAAATGAAAAACTGTTTTTT
cdr3_aa: CASSIGQRNEKLFF

j_call: TRBJ2-1
v_call: TRBV13
d_call: NA
clone_size: NA
cdr3_nt: TGTGCCAGCAGCTCTATGAAGGGGGGGAATGAGCAGTTCTTC
cdr3_aa: CASSSMKGGNEQFF

j_call: TRBJ2-1
v_call: TRBV5-1
d_call: TRBD1
clone_size: NA
cdr3_nt: TGCGCCAGCAGCGGGGACAGGTACAATGAGCAGTTCTTC
cdr3_aa: CASSGDRYNEQFF

j_call: TRBJ1-5
v_call: TRBV4-3
d_call: NA
clone_size: once
cdr3_nt: TGCGCCAGCAGCCAAGATCCCCCACAATTGGGCCAGCCCCAGCATTTT
cdr3_aa: CASSQDPPQLGQPQHF

j_call: TRBJ2-5
v_call: TRBV28
d_call: TRBD1
clone_size: NA
cdr3_nt: TGTGCCAGCAGTAGACAGGGGGTGGAGACCCAGTACTTC
cdr3_aa: CASSRQGVETQYF

j_call: TRBJ2-1
v_call: TRBV7-3
d_call: NA
clone_size: once
cdr3_nt: TGTGCCAGCAGTCCAACCTACTCGGTGGGCAATGAGCAGTTCTTC
cdr3_aa: CASSPTYSVGNEQFF

j_call: TRBJ2-3
v_call: TRBV5-4
d_call: TRBD1
clone_size: NA
cdr3_nt: TGTGCCAGCAGCCACGACAGGGGGCGCGGGGAGTGGTCTAGCACAGATACGCAGTATTTT
cdr3_aa: CASSHDRGRGEWSSTDTQYF

j_call: TRBJ1-2
v_call: TRBV9
d_call: NA
clone_size: NA
cdr3_nt: TGTGCCAGCAGCACCCAATTACAGGGAAACTATGGCTACACCTTC
cdr3_aa: CASSTQLQGNYGYTF

j_call: TRBJ2-7
v_call: TRBV19
d_call: NA
clone_size: NA
cdr3_nt: TGTGCCAGTAGGGACAGCCGGGACTCCTACGAGCAGTACTTC
cdr3_aa: CASRDSRDSYEQYF

j_call: TRBJ2-2
v_call: TRBV5-4
d_call: TRBD2
clone_size: NA
cdr3_nt: TGTGCCAGCAGCTCGGGACTAGCGGGAAACACCGGGGAGCTGTTTTTT
cdr3_aa: CASSSGLAGNTGELFF

j_call: TRBJ2-1
v_call: TRBV25-1
d_call: NA
clone_size: NA
cdr3_nt: TGTGCCAGCAGTGAGACAGGCAGGGAGCAGTTCTTC
cdr3_aa: CASSETGREQFF

j_call: TRBJ2-7
v_call: TRBV2
d_call: NA
clone_size: NA
cdr3_nt: TGTGCCAGCAGTGAGATAGCGGCCTACGAGCAGTACTTC
cdr3_aa: CASSEIAAYEQYF

j_call: TRBJ2-7
v_call: TRBV7-9
d_call: TRBD2
clone_size: NA
cdr3_nt: TGTGCCAGCAGCGATACCCCTGGGAGGGGCTACGAGCAGTACTTC
cdr3_aa: CASSDTPGRGYEQYF

j_call: TRBJ2-1
v_call: TRBV5-5
d_call: NA
clone_size: once
cdr3_nt: TGTGCCAGCAGCCTCACGGAAACCTACAATGAGCAGTTCTTC
cdr3_aa: CASSLTETYNEQFF

j_call: TRBJ1-4
v_call: TRBV28
d_call: NA
clone_size: NA
cdr3_nt: TGTGCCAGCAGTTCCCCCTCAGACGCAACTAATGAAAAACTGTTTTTT
cdr3_aa: CASSSPSDATNEKLFF

j_call: TRBJ1-2
v_call: TRBV6-6
d_call: TRBD1
clone_size: NA
cdr3_nt: TGTGCCAGCAGCACCGGGGACAGGGCTAACTATGGCTACACCTTC
cdr3_aa: CASSTGDRANYGYTF

j_call: TRBJ2-1
v_call: TRBV7-2
d_call: NA
clone_size: once
cdr3_nt: TGTGCCAGCAGATCCTCGCGATATATCTACAATGAGCAGTTCTTC
cdr3_aa: CASRSSRYIYNEQFF

j_call: TRBJ2-1
v_call: TRBV7-9
d_call: NA
clone_size: NA
cdr3_nt: TGTGCCAGCAGCTCTTTAGCCGGTGAGCAGTTCTTC
cdr3_aa: CASSSLAGEQFF

j_call: TRBJ1-3
v_call: TRBV2
d_call: NA
clone_size: NA
cdr3_nt: TGTGCCAGCAGTGAACAGACGGCTTTGGGATATTTT
cdr3_aa: CASSEQTALGYF

j_call: TRBJ1-5
v_call: TRBV7-2
d_call: NA
clone_size: NA
cdr3_nt: TGTGCCAGCAGCCGTGGGCCGAGTAGCAATCAGCCCCAGCATTTT
cdr3_aa: CASSRGPSSNQPQHF

j_call: TRBJ2-5
v_call: TRBV20-1
d_call: TRBD2
clone_size: NA
cdr3_nt: TGCAGTGCGAGTAGACTAGCGGGAGTGGAGACCCAGTACTTC
cdr3_aa: CSASRLAGVETQYF

j_call: TRBJ1-2
v_call: TRBV28
d_call: NA
clone_size: NA
cdr3_nt: TGTGCCACAAGTAACTCGTTCGGCTACACCTTC
cdr3_aa: CATSNSFGYTF

j_call: TRBJ1-5
v_call: TRBV7-9
d_call: NA
clone_size: once
cdr3_nt: TGTGCCAGCAGTATCGGACACCATAGCAATCAGCCCCAGCATTTT
cdr3_aa: CASSIGHHSNQPQHF